The entry that follows covers one TCR beta chain sequence. Antigen unknown. This record belongs to a study of T-cell reconstitution after alpha-beta-depleted transplantation in children. General study results and limits: From newly produced T cells came most of the T-cell counts and diversity one year after transplant.

The TCRbeta library incorporated unique molecular identifiers. TCRdb redid the calling of the PCR reads with MiXCR, one entry per CDR3 protein. Counted here are some 550,000 distinct CDR3 sequences, roughly 23% occurring once; the ten biggest clones make up roughly 14%. Trimming took 6 bases from V and 4 from J; bases not matched to a gene: 5. The CDR3 extends over 13 amino acids. Germline values: CDR1 MNHNS, CDR2 SASEGT. The chain joins TRBV6-1 to TRBJ1-2; 7 bases are a match to TRBD1. The clonotype originates from a boy under two years old who had a stem cell transplant for acute myeloid leukemia, so the T cells may come from the graft donor. Here the sequenced sample was PBMCs, mostly from graft donor cells, taken 360 days after TCRalphabeta/CD19-depleted stem cell transplant. The DNA for the CDR3 is TGTGCCAGCAGCCAAGGACAGGTCTATGGCTACACCTTC. Translation gives CASSQGQVYGYTF.